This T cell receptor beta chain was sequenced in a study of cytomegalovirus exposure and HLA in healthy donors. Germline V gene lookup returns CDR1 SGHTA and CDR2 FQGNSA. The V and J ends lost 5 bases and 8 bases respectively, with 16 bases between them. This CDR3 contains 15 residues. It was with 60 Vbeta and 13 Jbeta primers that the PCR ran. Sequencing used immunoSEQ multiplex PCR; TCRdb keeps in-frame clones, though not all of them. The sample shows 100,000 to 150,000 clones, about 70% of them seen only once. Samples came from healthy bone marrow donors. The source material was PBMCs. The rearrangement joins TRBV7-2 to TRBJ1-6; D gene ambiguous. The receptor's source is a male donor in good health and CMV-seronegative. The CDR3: CASSTRSGRDSPLHF. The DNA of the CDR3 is TGTGCCAGCAGCACTCGGAGTGGGAGGGATTCACCCCTCCACTTT. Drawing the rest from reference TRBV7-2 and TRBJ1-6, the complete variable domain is GAGVSQSPSNKVTEKGKDVELRCDPISGHTALYWYRQSLGQGLEFLIYFQGNSAPDKSGLPSDRFSAERTGGSVSTLTIQRTQQEDSAVYLCASSTRSGRDSPLHFGNGTRLTVT.